This record concerns one TCR beta chain sequence. The sample originates from a study of blood T cell repertoires in COVID-19. CDR3 size: 17 residues. Per germline, CDR1 MNHEY and CDR2 SMNVEV (reference sequence). The junction had 10 bases not matched to a gene; V was cut back by 0 bases and J by 8 bases. Libraries were prepared by immunoSEQ multiplex PCR; TCRdb keeps only in-frame clonotypes and omits some of them. The table shows roughly 100,000 clones, with 84% occurring only once. V gene TRBV27 combines with J gene TRBJ2-3, with 11 bases lining up with TRBD2. The material sequenced was peripheral blood. The receptor was derived from a human donor in a cohort sampled during active COVID-19. The CDR3 protein is CASSLSPLAGGSGTQYF. DNA of the CDR3: TGTGCCAGCAGTTTATCTCCGCTAGCGGGGGGAAGTGGTACGCAGTATTTT.